This entry concerns a single T cell receptor (beta chain). As yet, its antigen is unknown. The data belong to a study of T-cell reconstitution after alpha-beta-depleted transplantation in children. Points from the study as a whole: There were reportedly several hundred expanded graft clones from which alpha-beta T cells came about two months after transplant.

The CDR3 is made up of 20 amino acids. V lost 2 bases to trimming and J lost 0 bases, with 24 bases between them. Germline values: CDR1 SGHAT, CDR2 FQNNGV. Unique molecular identifiers were incorporated when the TCRbeta library was constructed. MiXCR, run by TCRdb on the PCR reads, gives a single entry per CDR3 protein. Among around 100,000 distinct CDR3 sequences listed, 4.5% to 7.5% were seen once. The clonotype comes from a female patient aged 2-9 years who had a stem cell transplant for Fanconi anemia, so the T cells may come from the graft donor. The gene calls are TRBV11-2 and TRBJ2-3, with TRBD2 as a possible D gene (7 bases). The material sequenced was PBMCs, mostly from graft donor cells, taken 60 days after TCRalphabeta/CD19-depleted stem cell transplant. Written as DNA, the CDR3 is TGTGCCAGCAGCTTACCCAGTGCGGGAGTCCAGGGGTCTAGCACAGATACGCAGTATTTT. The encoded protein is CASSLPSAGVQGSSTDTQYF.